This passage covers 24 T cell receptor beta chains from one sample sequenced in a study of blood T cells in healthy people across ages. With a J-beta primer mix and a sample-barcoded 5' primer, a second PCR ran about 7 to 12 cycles. MiXCR was run by TCRdb on the 5' RACE reads, yielding one entry per CDR3 protein. Of approximately 1,700,000 distinct CDR3 sequences listed, 30% to 40% are singletons. Specimen: blood. The receptors stem from a human donor in good health.

The table lists this clonotype with a few counts. The CDR3 is CASSLVIPNEQYF. The CDR3 DNA reads as TGTGCCAGCAGCTTAGTTATTCCCAACGAGCAGTACTTC. The rearrangement uses TRBV7-9 and TRBJ2-5; D not certain. Gene TRBJ2-7 matches the end of the DNA better, so the J call may be wrong. The CDR3 spans 13 residues. Germline CDR1 SEHNR, CDR2 FQNEAQ (reference sequence).

Only a few counts were recorded for this clonotype. J is TRBJ2-1 and V is TRBV15; 9 bases align to TRBD2. The CDR3 is 16 residues long. Germline trimming cut 1 base from V and 4 bases from J; bases unmatched to any gene: 5. The germline gives CDR1 LNHNV, CDR2 YYDKDF (reference sequence). The CDR3 reads CATSRVGSGGYNEQFF. The CDR3 DNA follows: TGTGCCACCAGCAGAGTTGGTAGCGGGGGATACAATGAGCAGTTCTTC.

As for this clonotype: A much larger clone lies a single base off, so this may be a read error. V is TRBV15 and J is TRBJ2-1; D is unclear. The CDR3 contains 15 residues. V lost 1 base to trimming and J lost 10 bases, with 17 bases between them. Germline V gives CDR1 LNHNV, CDR2 YYDKDF (reference sequence). The CDR3 loop reads CATSRGTSSSYEQFF. The CDR3 DNA reads as TGTGCCACCAGCAGAGGTACATCGAGCTCCTACGAGCAGTTCTTC.

Only one count was recorded for this clonotype. The chain has TRBV9 and TRBJ1-2; D is ambiguous. Germline V lookup: CDR1 SGDLS, CDR2 YYNGEE. This CDR3 contains 14 residues. Trimming left V 0 bases short and J 5 bases short, with 11 bases between. CDR3 sequence (DNA): TGTGCCAGCAGCGTAGAAGAGGAGGGTTATGGCTACACCTTC. As protein: CASSVEEEGYGYTF.

This clonotype was seen more than once but under ten times. The chain has TRBV28 and TRBJ2-1; no clear D gene. Trimming removed 6 bases from V and 0 bases from J, with 15 bases in between. CDR1 is MDHEN and CDR2 is SYDVKM in the germline V gene. The CDR3 length is 16 residues. CDR3 sequence (DNA): TGTGCCAGCAGGCTTCGGCTCCTGAGCTCCTACAATGAGCAGTTCTTC. Translation gives CASRLRLLSSYNEQFF.

This clonotype was detected many times. V gene TRBV5-1 combines with J gene TRBJ1-6, with no clear D. The CDR3 is made up of 12 amino acids. The V gene's germline CDR1 is SGHRS and CDR2 YFSETQ. V was cut by 1 base and J by 8 bases, with 4 bases left in between. The CDR3 reads CASSLFDSPLHF. Written as DNA, the CDR3 is TGCGCCAGCAGCTTGTTTGATTCACCCCTCCACTTT.

The chain joins TRBV4-1 to TRBJ2-7; 9 bases match TRBD1. Germline V gene lookup returns CDR1 MGHRA and CDR2 YSYEKL. The CDR3 sequence is 16 residues long. J was trimmed by 4 bases and V by 0 bases; bases with no gene match: 7. CDR3 in amino acids: CASSQDEGQGWYEQYF. The CDR3 region has the DNA TGCGCCAGCAGCCAAGATGAAGGACAGGGGTGGTACGAGCAGTACTTC.

The sample holds a few counts of this clonotype. V usage is TRBV7-8 and J usage is TRBJ2-4; D perhaps matches TRBD1 (5 bases). Germline loops: CDR1 SGHVS, CDR2 FQNEAQ. The CDR3 length is 12 residues. V was pared by 4 bases and J by 5 bases, with 6 bases between. This chain's CDR3 is CASSSTENIQYF. CDR3 DNA: TGTGCCAGCAGCTCGACAGAAAACATTCAGTACTTC.

CDR3 nucleotide sequence: TGCAGCGTTACAGGGATAAGGGGAGAGACCCAGTACTTC. It yields the protein CSVTGIRGETQYF. The rearrangement links TRBV29-1 to TRBJ2-7, with D perhaps TRBD1 (6 bases). The J call may be in error: the DNA end matches TRBJ2-5 better. The CDR3 is 13 residues long. In germline, CDR1 is SQVTM, CDR2 ANQGSEA.

The sample holds many counts of this clonotype. The chain joins TRBV20-1 to TRBJ2-7; weak D call: TRBD1 (5 bases). The CDR3 is 16 residues long. The germline gives CDR1 DFQATT, CDR2 SNEGSKA (reference sequence). Trimming removed 1 base at V and 3 bases at J, with 19 bases between. CDR3 amino acids: CSARGPVAGLLYEQYF. In DNA form, the CDR3 reads TGCAGTGCTAGAGGCCCCGTGGCAGGGCTCCTCTACGAGCAGTACTTC.

Comments on this clonotype: One end of the junction is discordant with germline, which a read error may explain. The rearrangement joins TRBV29-1 to TRBJ1-1, with TRBD1 matching 8 bases. This CDR3 is 13 amino acids long. Germline V gene data show CDR1 as SQVTM and CDR2 as ANQGSEA. CDR3 nucleotide sequence: TGCAGCGCTGAAGGACAGGGCTTCCCTGAAGCTTTCTTT. It yields the protein CSAEGQGFPEAFF.

The rearrangement uses TRBV20-1 and TRBJ1-2; D may be TRBD1 (5 bases). V was shortened by 0 bases and J by 4 bases, with 12 bases between the two germline ends. Germline V CDR1 and CDR2: DFQATT, SNEGSKA (reference sequence). The CDR3 contains 14 residues. The CDR3 here is CSARDRRGGYGYTF. Written as DNA, the CDR3 is TGCAGTGCTAGAGATAGACGGGGCGGCTATGGCTACACCTTC.

This chain links TRBV28 with TRBJ2-1; no clear D. CDR3 length: 13 residues. Per the germline V gene, CDR1 is MDHEN and CDR2 is SYDVKM. V lost 5 bases and J 10 bases, leaving 15 bases between the germline ends. DNA of the CDR3: TGTGCCAGCAGTCCCGGTCTAATATTGGAGCAGTTCTTC. It codes for CASSPGLILEQFF.

The CDR3 here is CASSQDRTQRNQDTQYF. DNA of the CDR3: TGCGCCAGCAGCCAAGATCGGACTCAGAGAAATCAAGATACGCAGTATTTT. The chain couples TRBV4-1 to TRBJ2-3, with D perhaps TRBD2 (5 bases). CDR1 is MGHRA, CDR2 YSYEKL, per germline. V dropped 0 bases and J dropped 5 bases, with 18 bases sitting between them. This CDR3 has 17 amino acids.

V gene TRBV28 combines with J gene TRBJ2-5, with D hard to call. Deletions cut 4 bases from V and 1 base from J, with 7 bases between. This CDR3 is built from 13 residues. Germline CDR1 MDHEN, CDR2 SYDVKM. The CDR3 bases are TGTGCCAGCAGTTCACCCCCCCAAGAGACCCAGTACTTC. This sequence encodes CASSSPPQETQYF.

The chain recombines TRBV9 with TRBJ2-1, with D perhaps TRBD1 (6 bases). This CDR3 spans 16 amino acids. Looked up from germline, CDR1 is SGDLS and CDR2 is YYNGEE. Trimming took off 2 bases at V and 3 bases at J, with 15 bases between the two ends. CDR3 nucleotide sequence: TGTGCCAGCAGCGTGAGAGCCGGGACAAACTACAATGAGCAGTTCTTC. It specifies CASSVRAGTNYNEQFF. Supplemented by reference TRBV9 and TRBJ2-1, the full variable domain reads DSGVTQTPKHLITATGQRVTLRCSPRSGDLSVYWYQQSLDQGLQFLIQYYNGEERAKGNILERFSAQQFPDLHSELNLSSLELGDSALYFCASSVRAGTNYNEQFFGPGTRLTVL.

The chain employs TRBV5-1 and TRBJ2-1, with D possibly matching TRBD2 (5 bases). Per germline, CDR1 SGHRS and CDR2 YFSETQ. CDR3 length: 14 amino acids. The V end lost 3 bases, the J end lost 5 bases, and 12 bases lay between the germline ends. The CDR3 coding sequence is TGCGCCAGCAGCTCAAATCCCGGGGACAATGAGCAGTTCTTC. It translates to CASSSNPGDNEQFF.

This clonotype was detected only a few times. J is TRBJ2-3 and V is TRBV5-1, with a weak D call TRBD2 (6 bases). The V end lost 0 bases, the J end lost 0 bases, and 11 bases lay between the germline ends. Germline loops: CDR1 SGHRS, CDR2 YFSETQ. CDR3 length: 16 residues. This chain's CDR3 is CASSLVRDSSTDTQYF. CDR3 sequence (DNA): TGCGCCAGCAGCTTGGTACGGGACTCTAGCACAGATACGCAGTATTTT.

On this clonotype itself: Likely a read error: the CDR3 ends without its conserved phenylalanine or tryptophan. The rearrangement joins TRBV6-2 or TRBV6-3 to TRBJ1-2, with D possibly being TRBD1 (5 bases). Germline V gene data show CDR1 as MNHEY and CDR2 as SVGEGT. This CDR3 spans 15 amino acids. Trimming took off 2 bases at V and 4 bases at J, with 14 bases between the two ends. In nucleotides, the CDR3 is TGTGCCAGCAGTTACCGGGTGGAGGGGACCTATGGCTACACCTGC. Its translation is CASSYRVEGTYGYTC.

This sequence joins TRBV6-1 and TRBJ2-4; 12 nucleotides agree with TRBD2. Germline V gene lookup returns CDR1 MNHNS and CDR2 SASEGT. There are 17 residues in the CDR3. With 6 bases clipped from V and 0 bases from J, the junction kept 6 bases outside the gene matches. The CDR3 bases are TGTGCCAGCAGGAGACTAGCGGGGGCCCCAGCCAAAAACATTCAGTACTTC. Translating it yields CASRRLAGAPAKNIQYF.

V and J are TRBV7-9 and TRBJ2-1; TRBD1 matches 7 bases. The CDR3 is 14 amino acids. CDR1 is SEHNR and CDR2 is FQNEAQ in the germline V gene (reference sequence). V lost 6 bases to trimming and J lost 5 bases; unmatched junction nucleotides: 7. CDR3 amino acids: CASRVDRVDNEQFF. As DNA, the CDR3 is TGTGCCAGCAGGGTTGACAGGGTCGACAATGAGCAGTTCTTC.

The chain employs TRBV24-1 and TRBJ2-7; TRBD2 aligns across 14 bases. After removal of 3 bases from V and 2 bases from J, the junction contained 5 bases not matched to a gene. The germline gives CDR1 KGHDR, CDR2 SFDVKD. This CDR3 contains 17 residues. The CDR3: CATSDSRLAGGTYEQYF. In DNA form, the CDR3 reads TGTGCCACCAGTGATAGCCGACTAGCGGGGGGGACCTACGAGCAGTACTTC.

The rearrangement links TRBV20-1 to TRBJ1-1; 7 bases line up with TRBD1. The J segment lost 2 bases and the V segment lost 8 bases, leaving 20 bases of the junction unmatched. The CDR3 is made up of 17 amino acids. Looked up from germline, CDR1 is DFQATT and CDR2 is SNEGSKA (reference sequence). CDR3 sequence (DNA): TGCAGTCTTCAATCCTCAGGGGGTCGATTGGGAAACACTGAAGCTTTCTTT. Translated, it gives CSLQSSGGRLGNTEAFF.

The V gene is TRBV5-1, the J gene TRBJ1-2; D is possibly TRBD1 (5 bases). The ends were cut back, 5 bases at V and 4 bases at J, with 18 bases in the middle. The V gene's germline CDR1 is SGHRS and CDR2 YFSETQ. This CDR3 is 15 amino acids long. The DNA for the CDR3 is TGCGCCAGCAGTTCGGCAGGGACGCGATCCTATGGCTACACCTTC. This encodes CASSSAGTRSYGYTF.